This T cell receptor (beta chain) was identified in a study of blood T cell repertoires in COVID-19. Study details: Acute and convalescent COVID-19 specimens originated in the United States, Italy and Spain. T cells, B-cell-depleted T cells, or PBMCs supplied cDNA or gDNA.

The V gene lost 0 bases and the J gene lost 2 bases, with 8 bases spanning the gap. Germline V gene lookup returns CDR1 SGHAT and CDR2 FQNNGV. CDR3 length: 14 residues. This clone has a handful of counts. Original processing notes: Amplification of reference gene primers was used by the study to estimate nucleated cell counts. Method: immunoSEQ multiplex PCR; TCRdb's copy keeps in-frame clones and lacks some. V and J calls plus clone size are reproduced from that table; the DNA served to infer D and trimming. The table has 52,000 or so clones, around four fifths seen once. Specimen: peripheral blood. The chain joins TRBV11-2 to TRBJ2-7; TRBD2 is a possible D gene (5 bases). The receptor was derived from a man aged 50 or older with acute or convalescent COVID-19. The CDR3 nucleotides are TGTGCCAGCAGCTTAGAGCCTAGCACCTACGAGCAGTACTTC. Protein product: CASSLEPSTYEQYF. Looking up the rest from reference TRBV11-2 and TRBJ2-7 gives the full variable domain: EAGVAQSPRYKIIEKRQSVAFWCNPISGHATLYWYQQILGQGPKLLIQFQNNGVVDDSQLPKDRFSAERLKGVDSTLKIQPAKLEDSAVYLCASSLEPSTYEQYFGPGTRLTVT.